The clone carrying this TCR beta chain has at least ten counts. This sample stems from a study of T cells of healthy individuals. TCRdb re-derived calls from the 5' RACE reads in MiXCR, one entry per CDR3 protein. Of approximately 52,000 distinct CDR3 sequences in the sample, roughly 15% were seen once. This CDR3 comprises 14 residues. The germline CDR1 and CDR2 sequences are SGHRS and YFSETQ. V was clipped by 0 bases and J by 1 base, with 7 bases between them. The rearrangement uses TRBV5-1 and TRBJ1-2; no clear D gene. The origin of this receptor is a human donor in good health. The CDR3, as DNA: TGCGCCAGCAGCTTGGTTCAGAATAACTATGGCTACACCTTC. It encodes CASSLVQNNYGYTF. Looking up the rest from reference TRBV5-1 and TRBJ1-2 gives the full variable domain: KAGVTQTPRYLIKTRGQQVTLSCSPISGHRSVSWYQQTPGQGLQFLFEYFSETQRNKGNFPGRFSGRQFSNSRSEMNVSTLELGDSALYLCASSLVQNNYGYTFGSGTRLTVV.